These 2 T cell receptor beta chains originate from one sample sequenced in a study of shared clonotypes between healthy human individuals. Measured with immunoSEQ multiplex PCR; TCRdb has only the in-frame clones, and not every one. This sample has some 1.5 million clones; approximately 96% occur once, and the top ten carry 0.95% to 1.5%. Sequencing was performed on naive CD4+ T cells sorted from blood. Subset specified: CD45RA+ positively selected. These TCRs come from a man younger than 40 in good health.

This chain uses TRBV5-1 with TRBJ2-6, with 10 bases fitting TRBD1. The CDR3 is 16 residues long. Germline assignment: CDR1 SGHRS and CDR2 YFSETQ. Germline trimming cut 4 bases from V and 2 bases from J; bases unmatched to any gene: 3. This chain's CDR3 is CASSLGTGAGANVLTF. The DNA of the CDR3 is TGCGCCAGCAGCCTTGGGACAGGGGCTGGGGCCAACGTCCTGACTTTC.

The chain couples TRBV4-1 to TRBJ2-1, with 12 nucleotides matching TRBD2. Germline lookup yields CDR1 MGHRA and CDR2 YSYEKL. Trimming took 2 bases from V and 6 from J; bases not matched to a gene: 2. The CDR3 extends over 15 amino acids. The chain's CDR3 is CASSQPTSGSNEQFF. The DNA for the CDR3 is TGCGCCAGCAGCCAACCGACTAGCGGGAGCAATGAGCAGTTCTTC.